This record looks at one T cell receptor (beta chain) sequence and its context. The antigen remains unidentified. Losses at the gene ends were 6 bases for V and 3 bases for J; bases not matched to a gene: 8. Looked up from germline, CDR1 is SGHTA and CDR2 is FQGNSA. The CDR3 sequence is 15 residues long. The data originate from a study of shared clonotypes between healthy human individuals. In the study overall: Each donor had three CD4 naive, three CD4 memory, two CD8 naive and one CD8 memory plate.

Study-wide results and caveats: The represented genetic and exposure-history diversity was limited by the small number of donors.

Only in-frame clones appear in the TCRdb table, and some are missing; sequencing was by immunoSEQ multiplex PCR. The sample has some 2.1 million clones; 95% are singletons. This receptor was obtained from a man younger than 35 in good health. Sequencing input: naive CD4+ T cells sorted from blood. Subset described: CD45RA+ positively selected. The chain has TRBV7-2 and TRBJ2-3; TRBD2 matches at 8 bases. DNA of the CDR3: TGTGCCAGCAGGCAAAGCGGGACTAGTACAGATACGCAGTATTTT. It is translated as CASRQSGTSTDTQYF.